Sequencing of this TCR beta chain was carried out in a study of T cell responses to AZD1222 COVID-19 vaccine. Using immunoSEQ multiplex PCR, the repertoire was profiled, and TCRdb retains in-frame clones only, with some absent. The sample carries more than 95,000 clones, approximately 85% recorded once. Study-wide points: Donor demographics were predominantly white British with a female majority; clonal diversity may be underestimated. Dominant CD4 TCR responses targeted spike regions 160-218 and 743-854.

The CDR3 is 15 residues long. The V end was cut by 5 bases, the J end by 8 bases, with 21 bases between. Germline V gives CDR1 SEHNR, CDR2 FQNEAQ (reference sequence). As regards this clone: Its antigen is unknown.

Sequencing was performed on peripheral blood, taken 28 days after the second AZD1222 dose. The rearrangement uses TRBV7-9 and TRBJ1-2; TRBD1 is a possible D gene (6 bases). This receptor was identified in an adult who received the AZD1222 COVID-19 vaccine. CDR3 in amino acids: CASSPLEGGARGYTF. DNA for the CDR3: TGTGCCAGCAGCCCCCTGGAGGGGGGGGCACGGGGCTACACCTTC.